The subject of this entry is one T cell receptor beta chain. Being one base from a much bigger clone, this may be a read error. The data derive from a study of blood T cell repertoires in COVID-19. About the study: Spain, Italy and the United States supplied samples that represented acute and convalescent COVID-19. T cells, B-cell-depleted T cells, or PBMCs supplied cDNA or gDNA.

V dropped 5 bases and J dropped 2; count of bases not matched to a gene: 2. This CDR3 is built from 13 residues. CDR1 and CDR2 (germline): PRHDT, FYEKMQ (reference sequence). The data were produced by immunoSEQ multiplex PCR, yet TCRdb's version contains in-frame clones alone and is incomplete. The data contain about 140,000 clones, 75% to 85% of them singletons. Material: peripheral blood. The chain joins TRBV13 to TRBJ1-2; 7 nucleotides align to TRBD1. This clonotype was sampled from a man in his fifties or sixties with active or convalescent COVID-19. CDR3 nucleotides: TGTGCCAGCAGCCAACAGGGGAACTATGGCTACACCTTC. This gives the protein CASSQQGNYGYTF. Full variable domain (missing parts from reference TRBV13 and TRBJ1-2): AAGVIQSPRHLIKEKRETATLKCYPIPRHDTVYWYQQGPGQDPQFLISFYEKMQSDKGSIPDRFSAQQFSDYHSELNMSSLELGDSALYFCASSQQGNYGYTFGSGTRLTVV.